Following are 3 T cell receptor beta chains from one sample sequenced in a study of blood T cell repertoires in COVID-19. Libraries were prepared by immunoSEQ multiplex PCR; TCRdb keeps only in-frame clonotypes and omits some of them. The sample has almost 300,000 clones, around nine tenths seen once. Sequenced material: peripheral blood. These receptor sequences come from a woman in her 30s with COVID-19, enrolled during active disease.

V and J are TRBV19 and TRBJ2-7, with 7 nucleotides matching TRBD1. Germline V gives CDR1 LNHDA, CDR2 SQIVND (reference sequence). The trim removed 3 bases at V and 2 bases at J, leaving 4 bases unmatched. This CDR3 is built from 14 residues. CDR3 coding DNA: TGTGCCAGTAGTATTGGGACAGCCACCTACGAGCAGTACTTC. The encoded protein is CASSIGTATYEQYF.

This clone is a singleton in its sample. The V gene is TRBV3-1 (or the pseudogene TRBV3-2), the J gene TRBJ2-1; 8 bases match TRBD2. Looked up from germline, CDR1 is LGHDT and CDR2 is YNNKEL (reference sequence). V was clipped by 1 base and J by 8 bases; unmatched bases: 7. CDR3 size: 15 residues. This CDR3 reads CASSQVLRGAYEQFF. The CDR3 DNA reads TGTGCCAGCAGCCAAGTTTTGCGGGGGGCTTATGAGCAGTTCTTC.

The rearrangement joins TRBV18 to TRBJ2-1; TRBD1 is a possible D gene (6 bases). The V end lost 4 bases, the J end lost 7 bases, and 20 bases lay between the germline ends. The germline CDR1 and CDR2 sequences are KGHSH and LQKENI. The CDR3 totals 16 residues. Here the CDR3 DNA reads TGTGCCAGCTCACTTCTCCCCTTAACAGGGAAGAATGAGCAGTTCTTC. Protein sequence: CASSLLPLTGKNEQFF.